The rows below give T cell receptor beta chains drawn from one sample of a study of T cells in Graves' hyperthyroidism and ophthalmopathy. TCRdb independently ran MiXCR on the multiplex PCR reads; one entry per CDR3 protein. The sample consists of a few hundred thousand distinct CDR3 sequences, 15% to 19% of them appearing once. Sample: blood. The source of these receptors is a woman aged 25 to 39 with Graves' hyperthyroidism. CDR3s include the opening cysteine and the closing phenylalanine or tryptophan. D genes are given only for firm matches. Part of the rows lack a size; the others show once, few, many or a class for expanded clones.

v_call,d_call,clone_size,j_call,cdr3_nt,cdr3_aa
TRBV19,-,few,TRBJ1-5,TGTGCCAGTATGGGGGACGGCCCTTTCAATCAGCCCCAGCATTTT,CASMGDGPFNQPQHF
TRBV10-3,-,-,TRBJ2-1,TGTGCCATCAGTTGGGACAAGACGTCCTACAATGAGCAGCTCTTC,CAISWDKTSYNEQLF
TRBV4-2,-,-,TRBJ1-2,TGTGCCAGCAGCCAAGAACGACAGGAGAACTATGGCTACACCTTC,CASSQERQENYGYTF
TRBV12-3/TRBV12-4,TRBD1,many,TRBJ2-7,TGTGCCAGCAGTTCCCGGGACAGGGGGCAGTACGAGCAGTACTTC,CASSSRDRGQYEQYF
TRBV10-2,-,many,TRBJ1-1,TGCGCCAGCAGTGAGCCGCGTGGCAGCGGGAACACTGAAGCTTTCTTT,CASSEPRGSGNTEAFF
TRBV20-1,-,-,TRBJ2-1,TGCAGTGCCCCTCCCCCCTTAGAGGTCAATGAGCAGTTCTTC,CSAPPPLEVNEQFF
TRBV6-2/TRBV6-3,-,-,TRBJ2-3,TGTGCCAGCAGTTCGAAGGTAGCAGATACGCAGTATTTT,CASSSKVADTQYF
TRBV28,-,few,TRBJ2-4,TGTGCCAGCATGACGGTAGCCAAAAACATTCAGTACTTC,CASMTVAKNIQYF
TRBV24-1,-,many,TRBJ2-7,TGTGCCACCAGTGATTTATCGGACAGCAGGGAGCAGTACTTC,CATSDLSDSREQYF
TRBV18,TRBD1,once,TRBJ2-3,TGTGCCAGCTCACCACCGGTCCTGGGACAGGGTACAGATACGCAGTATTTT,CASSPPVLGQGTDTQYF
TRBV14,TRBD2,few,TRBJ2-7,TGTGCCAGCAGCCCCTTATGGGGGACTAGCGGGAGTAGGTCCTACGAGCAGTACTTC,CASSPLWGTSGSRSYEQYF
TRBV19,TRBD2,-,TRBJ2-1,TGTGCCACTTTAGCGGGAGGACTTAACAATGAGCAGTTCTTC,CATLAGGLNNEQFF
TRBV20-1,-,few,TRBJ2-7,TGCAGTGCTAGAGATACAGGGCCCTACGAGCAGTACTTC,CSARDTGPYEQYF
TRBV24-1,-,-,TRBJ1-5,TGTGCCACCAGTGAATGGTTGGTAGCAGGGGTCAATCAGCCCCAGCATTTT,CATSEWLVAGVNQPQHF
TRBV12-3/TRBV12-4,-,many,TRBJ2-3,TGTGCCAGCAGTCCCGAGGCGGGAAGCACAGATACGCAGTATTTT,CASSPEAGSTDTQYF
TRBV20-1,-,few,TRBJ2-3,TGCAGTGCTACACTCCGAGGCGGAGATACGCAGTATTTT,CSATLRGGDTQYF
TRBV5-1,TRBD1,many,TRBJ2-1,TGCGCCAGCAGCGAGGACAGGGGGAATGAGCAGTTCTTC,CASSEDRGNEQFF
TRBV14,-,-,TRBJ2-1,TGTGCCAGCAGCCAAGATCTAGCGAATGTCAATGAGCGGTTCTTC,CASSQDLANVNERFF
TRBV27,-,few,TRBJ2-1,TGTGCCAGCCGGGGCAGGGTCGATGAGCAGTTCTTC,CASRGRVDEQFF
TRBV7-9,TRBD1,many,TRBJ1-4,TGTGCCAGCAGCCTACGCACAGGGGGCGGTGAAAAACTGTTTTTT,CASSLRTGGGEKLFF
TRBV27,TRBD1,many,TRBJ1-1,TGTGCCAGCAGTTTGACAGGGTATAGCACTGAAGCTTTCTTT,CASSLTGYSTEAFF
TRBV11-2,TRBD2,many,TRBJ2-3,TGTGCCAGCAGCGAGCGGGGAGGCTTTAGCACAGATACGCAGTATTTT,CASSERGGFSTDTQYF
TRBV6-2/TRBV6-3,-,few,TRBJ2-7,TGTGCCAGCAGTTACCCCGTCCCCAGGGCCTACGAGCAGTACTTC,CASSYPVPRAYEQYF
TRBV5-6,TRBD1,-,TRBJ1-2,TGTGCCAGCAGCTTCCTGACAGGGGCGGCTGGCTACACCTTC,CASSFLTGAAGYTF
TRBV5-8,-,few,TRBJ2-3,TGTGCCAGCAGCATAGGGGGTCCGAGAGGGGATACGCAGTATTTT,CASSIGGPRGDTQYF
TRBV27,-,few,TRBJ2-7,TGTGCCAGCGGGCAGGTCGACGGGACCTACGAGCAGTACTTC,CASGQVDGTYEQYF
TRBV7-8,-,many,TRBJ1-5,TGTGCCAGCAGCTTAGGTCCCGCCGGGGTCAATCAGCCCCAGCATTTT,CASSLGPAGVNQPQHF
TRBV29-1,TRBD2,few,TRBJ2-7,TGCAGCGTTGAATATGCTAGCGGGAGCTACGAGCAGTACTTC,CSVEYASGSYEQYF
TRBV12-3/TRBV12-4,-,many,TRBJ2-1,TGTGCCAGCAATTTCCCTCGCGGGGCTAGCTCCTACAATGAGCAGTTCTTC,CASNFPRGASSYNEQFF
TRBV27,-,many,TRBJ1-2,TGTGCCAGCAGTGGAGGGGAGCGACTATATGGCTACACCTTC,CASSGGERLYGYTF
TRBV10-3,TRBD2,few,TRBJ2-7,TGTGCCATCAGGCAGAATTTAGCGGGAGGTGGCGAGCAGTACTTC,CAIRQNLAGGGEQYF
TRBV20-1,-,few,TRBJ1-1,TGCAGTGCCCGGGGTCAACAGGGTACTTTGGACACTGAAGCTTTCTTT,CSARGQQGTLDTEAFF